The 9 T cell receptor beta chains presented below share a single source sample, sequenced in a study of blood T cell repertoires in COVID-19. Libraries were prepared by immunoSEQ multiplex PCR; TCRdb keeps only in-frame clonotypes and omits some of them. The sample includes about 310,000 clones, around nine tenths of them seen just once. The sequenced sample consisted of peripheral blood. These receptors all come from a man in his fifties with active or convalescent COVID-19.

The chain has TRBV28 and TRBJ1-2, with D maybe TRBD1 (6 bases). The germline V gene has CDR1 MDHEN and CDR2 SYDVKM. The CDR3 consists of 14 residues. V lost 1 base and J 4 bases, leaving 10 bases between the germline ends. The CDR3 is CASSLSRGRYGYTF. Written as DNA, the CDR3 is TGTGCCAGCAGTTTATCCAGGGGTCGCTATGGCTACACCTTC.

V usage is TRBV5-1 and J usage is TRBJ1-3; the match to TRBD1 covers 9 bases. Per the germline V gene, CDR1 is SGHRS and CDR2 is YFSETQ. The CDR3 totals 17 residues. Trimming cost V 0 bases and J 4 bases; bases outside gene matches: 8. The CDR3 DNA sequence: TGCGCCAGCAGCTTGGGACAGGGGGTGGAAAGAGGAAACACCATATATTTT. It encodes CASSLGQGVERGNTIYF. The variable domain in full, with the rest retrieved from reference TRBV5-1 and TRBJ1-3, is KAGVTQTPRYLIKTRGQQVTLSCSPISGHRSVSWYQQTPGQGLQFLFEYFSETQRNKGNFPGRFSGRQFSNSRSEMNVSTLELGDSALYLCASSLGQGVERGNTIYFGEGSWLTVV.

CDR3 region: CASSEGQGGSPLHF. CDR3 nucleotide sequence: TGTGCCAGCAGTGAGGGACAGGGAGGATCACCCCTCCACTTT. The V gene is TRBV6-4, the J gene TRBJ1-6, with 9 bases aligning to TRBD1. The CDR3 is 14 residues long. Trimming at V came to 3 bases and at J to 10 bases, leaving 4 bases not matched to a gene. The germline V gene has CDR1 MRHNA and CDR2 SNTAGT.

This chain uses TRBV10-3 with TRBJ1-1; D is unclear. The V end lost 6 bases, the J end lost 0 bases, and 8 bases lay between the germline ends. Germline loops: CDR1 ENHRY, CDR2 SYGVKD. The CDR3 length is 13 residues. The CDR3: CAIRRDLNTEAFF. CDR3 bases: TGTGCCATCAGAAGAGACTTGAACACTGAAGCTTTCTTT.

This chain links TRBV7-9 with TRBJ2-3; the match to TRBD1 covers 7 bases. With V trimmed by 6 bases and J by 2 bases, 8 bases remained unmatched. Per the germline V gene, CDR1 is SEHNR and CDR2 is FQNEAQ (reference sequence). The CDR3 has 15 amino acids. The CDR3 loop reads CASRRDREATDTQYF. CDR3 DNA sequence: TGTGCCAGCAGACGCGACAGGGAAGCCACAGATACGCAGTATTTT.

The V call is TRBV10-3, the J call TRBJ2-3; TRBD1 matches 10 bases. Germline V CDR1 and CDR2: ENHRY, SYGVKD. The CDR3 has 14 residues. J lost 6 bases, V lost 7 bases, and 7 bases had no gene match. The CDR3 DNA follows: TGTGCCATCAACCAGGGACAGGGGTCCGATACGCAGTATTTT. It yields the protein CAINQGQGSDTQYF.

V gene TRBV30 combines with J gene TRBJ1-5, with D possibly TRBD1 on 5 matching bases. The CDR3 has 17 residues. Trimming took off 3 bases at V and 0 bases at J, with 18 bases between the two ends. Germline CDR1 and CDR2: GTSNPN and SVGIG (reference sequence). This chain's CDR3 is CAWRPGHEIYSNQPQHF. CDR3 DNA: TGTGCCTGGAGACCTGGACACGAGATATATAGCAATCAGCCCCAGCATTTT.

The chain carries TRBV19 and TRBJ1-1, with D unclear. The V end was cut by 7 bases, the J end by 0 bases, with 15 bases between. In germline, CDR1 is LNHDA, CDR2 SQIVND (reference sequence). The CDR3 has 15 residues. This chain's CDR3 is CASTKKVQMNTEAFF. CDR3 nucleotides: TGTGCCAGTACCAAAAAAGTACAGATGAACACTGAAGCTTTCTTT.

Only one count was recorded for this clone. The CDR3 DNA follows: TGTGCCAGCAGCTTAGCGGCGGGGGTCTACGAGCAGTACTTC. It codes for CASSLAAGVYEQYF. This chain uses TRBV7-9 with TRBJ2-7; 7 bases match TRBD2. Trimming cost V 0 bases and J 3 bases; bases outside gene matches: 2. CDR3 size: 14 residues. Germline V gene data show CDR1 as SEHNR and CDR2 as FQNEAQ (reference sequence).